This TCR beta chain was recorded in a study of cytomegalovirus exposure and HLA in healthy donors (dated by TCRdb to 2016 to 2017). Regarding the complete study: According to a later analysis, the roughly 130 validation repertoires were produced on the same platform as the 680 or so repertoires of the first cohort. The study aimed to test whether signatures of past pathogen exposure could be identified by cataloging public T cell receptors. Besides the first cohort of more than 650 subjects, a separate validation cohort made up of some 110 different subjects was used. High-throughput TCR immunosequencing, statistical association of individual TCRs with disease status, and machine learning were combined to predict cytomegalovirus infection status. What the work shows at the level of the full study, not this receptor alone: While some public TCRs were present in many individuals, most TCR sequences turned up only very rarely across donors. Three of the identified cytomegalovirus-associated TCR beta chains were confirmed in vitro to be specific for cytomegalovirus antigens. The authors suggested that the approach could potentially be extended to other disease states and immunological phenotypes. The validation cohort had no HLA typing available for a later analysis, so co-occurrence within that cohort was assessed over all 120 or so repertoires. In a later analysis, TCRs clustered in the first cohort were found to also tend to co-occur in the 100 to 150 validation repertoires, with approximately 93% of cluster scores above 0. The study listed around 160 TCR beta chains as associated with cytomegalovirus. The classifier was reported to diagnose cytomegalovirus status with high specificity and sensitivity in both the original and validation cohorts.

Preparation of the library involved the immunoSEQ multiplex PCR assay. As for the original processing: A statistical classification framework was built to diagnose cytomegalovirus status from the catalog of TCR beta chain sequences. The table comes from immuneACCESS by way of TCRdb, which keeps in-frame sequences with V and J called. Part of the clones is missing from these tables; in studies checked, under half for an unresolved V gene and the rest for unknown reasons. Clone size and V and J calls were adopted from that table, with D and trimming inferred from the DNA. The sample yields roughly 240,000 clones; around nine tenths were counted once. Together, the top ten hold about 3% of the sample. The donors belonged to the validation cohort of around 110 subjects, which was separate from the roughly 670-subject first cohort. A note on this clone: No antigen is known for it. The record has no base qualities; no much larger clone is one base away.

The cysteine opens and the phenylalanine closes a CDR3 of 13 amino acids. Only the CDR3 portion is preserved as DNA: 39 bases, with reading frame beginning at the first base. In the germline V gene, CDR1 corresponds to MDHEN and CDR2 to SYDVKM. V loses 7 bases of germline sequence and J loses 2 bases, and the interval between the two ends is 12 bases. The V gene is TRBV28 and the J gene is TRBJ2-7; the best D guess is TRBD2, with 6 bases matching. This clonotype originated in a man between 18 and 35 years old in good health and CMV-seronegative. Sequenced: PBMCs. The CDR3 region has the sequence CASMDGTAYEQYF. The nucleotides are TGTGCCAGCATGGACGGGACTGCCTACGAGCAGTACTTC. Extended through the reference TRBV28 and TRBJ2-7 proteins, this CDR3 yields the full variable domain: DVKVTQSSRYLVKRTGEKVFLECVQDMDHENMFWYRQDPGLGLRLIYFSYDVKMKEKGDIPEGYSVSREKKERFSLILESASTNQTSMYLCASMDGTAYEQYFGPGTRLTVT.